One and the same sample provided the 27 T cell receptor beta chains below, sequenced in a study of T cells in Graves' hyperthyroidism and ophthalmopathy. RNA transcripts provided the source from which TCR beta CDR3 regions were amplified. The TCR CDR3 was amplified in a first-round RT-PCR using the HTBI primer set. TCRdb processed the multiplex PCR reads anew with MiXCR; each CDR3 protein has one entry. The table shows around 350,000 distinct CDR3 sequences, with less than 15% occurring only once. Sample: blood. These receptor sequences come from a woman younger than 35 with Graves' hyperthyroidism.

Ten or more counts support this clonotype. This rearrangement joins TRBV28 to TRBJ2-3, with D possibly matching TRBD1 (5 bases). V was clipped by 2 bases and J by 0 bases, with 9 bases between them. The CDR3 sequence is 15 residues long. Per the germline V gene, CDR1 is MDHEN and CDR2 is SYDVKM. The CDR3 DNA is TGTGCCAGCAGTTTAATACAGGCTAGCACAGATACGCAGTATTTT. Translating it yields CASSLIQASTDTQYF.

This clonotype has just a few counts. The chain combines TRBV20-1 with TRBJ2-1; 7 nucleotides agree with TRBD2. Looked up from germline, CDR1 is DFQATT and CDR2 is SNEGSKA (reference sequence). The CDR3 contains 12 residues. The ends lost 4 bases at V and 9 bases at J; junction bases unmatched: 6. The CDR3 sequence: CSANMGGFEQFF. CDR3 sequence (DNA): TGCAGTGCTAATATGGGGGGGTTTGAGCAGTTCTTC.

This clonotype appeared many times. The chain uses TRBV12-3 or TRBV12-4 and TRBJ1-1; no clear D. Trimming stripped 3 bases from V and 4 bases from J, with 9 bases between. The CDR3 length is 13 residues. The CDR3: CASSFRHLTEAFF. In nucleotides, the CDR3 is TGTGCCAGCAGTTTCCGTCACCTCACTGAAGCTTTCTTT.

This clonotype has at least ten counts. The V and J genes are TRBV6-1 and TRBJ2-5; D perhaps matches TRBD2 (6 bases). Germline lookup yields CDR1 MNHNS and CDR2 SASEGT. The CDR3 extends over 15 amino acids. With 6 bases removed from V and 1 base from J, the gap between germline ends came to 15 bases. CDR3 sequence reads: CASSPTMGGQETQYF. In DNA form, the CDR3 reads TGTGCCAGCAGCCCCACGATGGGGGGCCAAGAGACCCAGTACTTC.

This clonotype has just a few counts. An end of the junction does not agree with germline; a read error may underlie this. V usage is TRBV10-2 and J usage is TRBJ2-1; D is possibly TRBD1 or TRBD2 (6 bases each). CDR3 length equals 15 residues. Looked up from germline, CDR1 is WSHSY and CDR2 is SAAADI. The CDR3 reads CASTERGTGYNEQFF. The CDR3 coding sequence is TGCGCCAGCACTGAGAGGGGGACTGGGTACAATGAGCAGTTCTTC.

V usage is TRBV9 and J usage is TRBJ2-1, with TRBD2 identical over 7 bases. CDR1 and CDR2 from the germline V gene are SGDLS and YYNGEE. The CDR3 is made up of 15 amino acids. J was trimmed by 4 bases and V by 6 bases; bases with no gene match: 10. The CDR3 sequence is CASTAGASGYNEQFF. The CDR3 DNA follows: TGTGCCAGCACCGCCGGTGCTAGCGGATACAATGAGCAGTTCTTC.

This clonotype has only a few counts. The chain combines TRBV11-2 with TRBJ1-2; possible D gene TRBD1, 5 bases. Trimming left V 5 bases short and J 2 bases short, with 15 bases between. Germline CDR1 reads SGHAT; CDR2 reads FQNNGV. The CDR3 spans 15 residues. The CDR3 loop reads CASSPGHSKNYGYTF. CDR3 DNA: TGTGCCAGCAGCCCTGGACACTCCAAGAACTATGGCTACACCTTC.

The table lists this clonotype with a few counts. Possible read error: a much larger clone is one base away. This chain joins TRBV5-1 and TRBJ1-2; D gene unclear. This CDR3 is 13 amino acids long. Germline loops: CDR1 SGHRS, CDR2 YFSETQ. Trimming shortened V by 7 bases and J by 1 base, and 11 bases separated the two germline ends. CDR3 DNA: TGCGCCAGCGGTCCGACAAGTAACTATGGCTACACCTTC. Its translation is CASGPTSNYGYTF. The complete variable domain, with remaining parts taken from reference TRBV5-1 and TRBJ1-2, reads KAGVTQTPRYLIKTRGQQVTLSCSPISGHRSVSWYQQTPGQGLQFLFEYFSETQRNKGNFPGRFSGRQFSNSRSEMNVSTLELGDSALYLCASGPTSNYGYTFGSGTRLTVV.

In its sample, this clonotype was seen many times. This chain uses TRBV6-1 with TRBJ1-6; the D gene is possibly TRBD1 (6 bases). Trimming removed 5 bases at V and 7 bases at J, with 21 bases between. Germline values: CDR1 MNHNS, CDR2 SASEGT. This CDR3 has 17 residues. CDR3 sequence reads: CASSRDTLGKSNSPLHF. CDR3 DNA: TGTGCCAGCAGTCGGGACACCTTGGGAAAATCAAATTCACCCCTCCACTTT.

This clonotype was found many times. The CDR3 DNA sequence: TGTGCCAGCAGCTTAACGGAGAGGCAGCCCCAGCATTTT. Translating gives CASSLTERQPQHF. The chain carries TRBV11-1 and TRBJ1-5; unclear D gene. The germline V and J ends were trimmed by 2 bases and 7 bases, with 9 bases remaining between them. Germline lookup yields CDR1 SGHAT and CDR2 FQDESV (reference sequence). The CDR3 contains 13 residues.

This clonotype was recorded many times. The chain combines TRBV7-9 with TRBJ1-2; D is undetermined. The CDR3 has 13 amino acids. Between the trimmed V and J ends, which lost 1 base and 8 bases, there was a span of 11 bases. Germline CDR1 reads SEHNR; CDR2 reads FQNEAQ (reference sequence). CDR3 region: CASSLGQVDGYTF. In DNA form, the CDR3 reads TGTGCCAGCAGCTTAGGGCAGGTTGACGGCTACACCTTC.

A few counts support this clonotype. The gene calls are TRBV19 and TRBJ2-1, with a possible D match to TRBD2 (5 bases). V was clipped by 5 bases and J by 4 bases, with 15 bases between them. CDR1 and CDR2 (germline): LNHDA, SQIVND (reference sequence). The CDR3 runs 15 residues. Here the CDR3 reads CASSLIGGTYNEQFF. The CDR3 nucleotides read TGTGCCAGTAGTCTAATCGGAGGCACATACAATGAGCAGTTCTTC.

V usage is TRBV4-1 and J usage is TRBJ1-2; D is possibly TRBD1 (5 bases). Germline V lookup: CDR1 MGHRA, CDR2 YSYEKL. Deletions cut 0 bases from V and 8 bases from J, with 13 bases between. CDR3 length: 14 residues. CDR3 nucleotides: TGCGCCAGCAGCCAAGATGAGGCCCCAGGGGGCTACACCTTC. Protein sequence: CASSQDEAPGGYTF.

This clonotype was seen repeatedly, ten times or more. CDR3: CASSLDREADGYTF. The CDR3 nucleotides are TGTGCCAGCAGTTTGGACAGGGAGGCGGATGGCTACACCTTC. The J gene is TRBJ1-2, the V gene TRBV27; TRBD1 agrees at 8 bases. Germline V lookup: CDR1 MNHEY, CDR2 SMNVEV (reference sequence). The CDR3 totals 14 residues. J lost 6 bases, V lost 3 bases, and 6 bases had no gene match.

This clonotype occurred a few times. V gene TRBV19 combines with J gene TRBJ2-1, with 9 bases that match TRBD2. The CDR3 length is 15 residues. V shed 5 bases, J shed 7 bases, and the junction held 9 bases outside the gene matches. In germline, CDR1 is LNHDA, CDR2 SQIVND (reference sequence). As DNA, the CDR3 is TGTGCCAGTAGTGTTTTAGCGGGAGTGGGGAATGAGCAGTTCTTC. It encodes CASSVLAGVGNEQFF.

V gene TRBV7-8 combines with J gene TRBJ2-3; TRBD1 matches at 7 bases. Germline V lookup: CDR1 SGHVS, CDR2 FQNEAQ. This CDR3 spans 16 amino acids. V shed 5 bases, J shed 0 bases, and the junction held 8 bases outside the gene matches. CDR3: CASSPSDRASTDTQYF. CDR3 sequence (DNA): TGTGCCAGCAGCCCAAGTGACAGGGCTAGCACAGATACGCAGTATTTT.

This clonotype has ten or more counts. The chain couples TRBV28 to TRBJ2-7, with a tentative D call TRBD1 (6 bases). Germline V lookup: CDR1 MDHEN, CDR2 SYDVKM. Trimming stripped 8 bases from V and 5 bases from J, with 16 bases between. This CDR3 region has 13 residues. The CDR3: CASGHRVTDEQYF. The CDR3 DNA reads TGTGCCAGCGGCCACAGGGTGACCGACGAGCAGTACTTC.

This clonotype was observed at least ten times. The chain carries TRBV18 and TRBJ1-4; tentatively, D is TRBD1 (5 bases). CDR1 KGHSH and CDR2 LQKENI come from the germline V gene. The CDR3 loop spans 13 amino acids. Trimming took 3 bases from V and 6 from J, leaving 8 bases between them. The CDR3 spells CASSPDNYEKLFF. The CDR3 DNA sequence: TGTGCCAGCTCACCGGACAACTATGAAAAACTGTTTTTT.

This clonotype was counted at least ten times. The chain links TRBV12-3 or TRBV12-4 to TRBJ2-2; tentative D call: TRBD1 (6 bases). The CDR3 consists of 17 residues. V was cut by 4 bases and J by 5 bases, with 20 bases left in between. CDR3 nucleotide sequence: TGTGCCAGCAGTTCCGGGACACAAGGCCGGCCAACCGGGGAGCTGTTTTTT. This codes for CASSSGTQGRPTGELFF.

This clonotype came up many times. This rearrangement joins TRBV5-1 to TRBJ1-3, with D possibly matching TRBD1 (6 bases). The CDR3 totals 18 residues. V dropped 2 bases and J dropped 0 bases, with 18 bases sitting between them. CDR1 SGHRS and CDR2 YFSETQ come from the germline V gene. In DNA form, the CDR3 reads TGCGCCAGCAGCTTAAACTCAGACAGGACGAGCTCTGGAAACACCATATATTTT. It specifies CASSLNSDRTSSGNTIYF.

This clonotype was observed at least ten times. CDR3 nucleotides: TGCAGTGCTAGAGCTAGCGGGAGTATCGACGAGCAGTACTTC. Translated: CSARASGSIDEQYF. This chain joins TRBV20-1 and TRBJ2-7; 10 bases are shared with TRBD2. Germline CDR1 is DFQATT and CDR2 is SNEGSKA (reference sequence). CDR3 length: 14 amino acids. V shed 1 base, J shed 5 bases, and the junction held 5 bases outside the gene matches.

This clonotype was found many times. This chain connects TRBV6-1 to TRBJ1-1; D possibly corresponds to TRBD1 (5 bases). Trimming stripped 8 bases from V and 5 bases from J, with 15 bases between. This CDR3 contains 13 residues. The germline V gene encodes CDR1 MNHNS and CDR2 SASEGT. The CDR3 sequence is CASGGQGGTEAFF. In nucleotides, the CDR3 is TGTGCCAGCGGCGGCCAGGGAGGGACTGAAGCTTTCTTT.

The sample holds a few counts of this clonotype. The J gene is TRBJ1-1, the V gene TRBV5-4; 7 nucleotides align to TRBD1. Germline V lookup: CDR1 SGHNT, CDR2 YYREEE (reference sequence). Unmatched junction bases numbered 3, after V lost 0 bases and J lost 1 base. The CDR3 spans 15 residues. The CDR3 spells CASSLENRGNTEAFF. In nucleotides, the CDR3 is TGTGCCAGCAGCTTGGAAAACAGGGGGAACACTGAAGCTTTCTTT.

Many counts were recorded for this clonotype. The chain has TRBV7-2 and TRBJ2-4; the D is unclear. The CDR3 runs to 13 residues. The V and J ends lost 7 bases and 8 bases respectively, with 15 bases between them. Germline lookup yields CDR1 SGHTA and CDR2 FQGNSA. CDR3 protein: CASKEYLEDIQYF. The CDR3 bases are TGTGCCAGCAAGGAGTATCTAGAAGACATTCAGTACTTC. Full variable domain (outside the CDR3, taken from reference TRBV7-2 and TRBJ2-4): GAGVSQSPSNKVTEKGKDVELRCDPISGHTALYWYRQSLGQGLEFLIYFQGNSAPDKSGLPSDRFSAERTGGSVSTLTIQRTQQEDSAVYLCASKEYLEDIQYFGAGTRLSVL.

This clonotype was seen at least ten times. The CDR3, as DNA: TGTGCCAGCAGCCAAGATTTCGAACAGGGGGAGCAGTACTTC. This encodes CASSQDFEQGEQYF. The V and J genes are TRBV3-1 and TRBJ2-7; TRBD1 aligns across 7 bases. The J segment lost 7 bases and the V segment lost 0 bases, leaving 6 bases of the junction unmatched. The CDR3 consists of 14 residues. From germline, CDR1 is LGHDT and CDR2 YNNKEL (reference sequence).

This clonotype showed up many times. The genes are TRBV11-1 and TRBJ2-3; 8 positions agree with TRBD2. Germline values: CDR1 SGHAT, CDR2 FQDESV (reference sequence). The length of the CDR3 is 15 residues. V trimming: 4 bases; J trimming: 5 bases; junction bases outside the gene matches: 8. The CDR3 reads CASSSPGRAKDTQYF. CDR3 sequence (DNA): TGTGCCAGCAGCTCCCCCGGGAGGGCGAAAGATACGCAGTATTTT.

This clonotype was counted at least ten times. The chain is built from TRBV5-1 and TRBJ2-3; possible D gene TRBD1, 6 bases. CDR3 length equals 18 residues. The germline CDR1 and CDR2 sequences are SGHRS and YFSETQ. Trimming removed 0 bases at V and 3 bases at J, with 20 bases between. The CDR3: CASSLEAVQGYRTDTQYF. Here the CDR3 DNA reads TGCGCCAGCAGCTTGGAAGCGGTCCAGGGGTACCGTACAGATACGCAGTATTTT.